This TCR beta chain was recorded in a study of regulatory T cells in long-lasting Graves disease (dated by TCRdb to about 2021). Context from the whole study: Patients with newly diagnosed Graves' disease had been on antithyroid drugs for under 3 months. A total of roughly 35 samples underwent TCR sequencing: roughly 13 from persistent and around 20 from newly diagnosed Graves' disease patients. This study used TCR sequencing and RNA sequencing of peripheral blood to compare persistent Graves' disease patients against newly diagnosed Graves' disease patients. The study took place in China and was registered as a clinical trial.

The CDR3 spans 17 residues, from the cysteine through the phenylalanine. Of the read, only the CDR3 DNA is kept; its 51 bases are in frame from base 1. From the germline V gene, CDR1 is MGHRA and CDR2 is YSYEKL. The junction shows trimming of 4 bases on V and 5 bases on J, and the gene matches do not reach 10 bases of it. The time point label for this specimen denotes: newly diagnosed GD, antithyroid drugs for less than 3 months. RNA was extracted from PBMCs in TRIzol for both TCR sequencing and RNA sequencing. The diagnosis of Graves' disease was made according to American Thyroid Association guidelines. Recruitment of patients was carried out at an endocrinology department in Xi'an, China. Each patient gave 8.5 to 9.5 milliliters of peripheral blood, collected in an EDTA anticoagulant tube. PBMCs were isolated by Ficoll Paque Plus density gradient separation without further T cell sorting. An Agilent 2100 Bioanalyzer and agarose gel were used to assess RNA quality, and a NanoDrop 2000 was used to measure RNA concentration.

This clonotype was counted a few times. It lacks a known antigen. No clone much larger than this one lies a single base away; base qualities are absent. Libraries were constructed by multiplex PCR. TCRdb shows the sequencer as Illumina HiSeq 4000. TCR beta libraries were built with iRepertoire HTBI primers and Arm-PCR amplification of CDR3 regions. Before sequencing, the PCR products went through gel purification. The source study handled its data this way. Gene usage analysis of CDR3 amino acid clonotypes relied on the approximately 60 TRBV and about 15 TRBJ segments identified across samples. COPE and FqMerger were used to merge filtered high-quality paired reads into contigs. Contigs were aligned with BLAST to IMGT TRBV, TRBD and TRBJ reference genes, and CDR3 was defined per IMGT. Clonotypes above 0.1% frequency were classified as highly expanded clones. Shannon entropy served as the measure of repertoire diversity, while the Gini coefficient captured V-J evenness. Public clonotypes were defined as clonotypes shared by more than one individual. TCRdb's own reprocessing of the public reads used fastp at Q25 and MiXCR and kept productive beta chains. Each record represents a unique CDR3 protein, reported with the most common genes and DNA among its rows. These V and J calls derive from TCRdb rather than the authors' analysis. Recorded for this sample are about 450,000 distinct CDR3 sequences; about a sixth of them occurred a single time. In total, the top ten clones hold approximately 11% of the sample.

Broad study findings and their caveats: The study examined only peripheral blood because the primary lesion, thyroid tissue, could not be accessed. Only the TCR beta chain was sequenced and analyzed. The authors noted that the small sample size was a limitation that may lower accuracy. Persistent Graves' disease patients showed lower TCR Shannon entropy and fewer highly expanded clones than newly diagnosed patients, suggesting clonal expansion. A larger number of public clonotypes was shared among persistent patients (approximately 2,500) than among newly diagnosed patients (more than 850). Persistent disease showed preferential use of TRBV28, TRBJ1-2 and TRBJ2-5, whereas newly diagnosed disease favored TRBV20-1 and TRBJ2-1.

The sample also formed part of further work on T cells in Graves' hyperthyroidism and ophthalmopathy. The second publication reports: Graves' hyperthyroidism was defined as stable when no progression to ophthalmopathy occurred over 18 months of follow-up. Hyperthyroidism patients were newly diagnosed, with disease duration under 2 months, and aged 18 to 65 years. The study excluded patients with uncontrolled infections, other autoimmune diseases, pregnancy or lactation. Diagnoses were established on the basis of clinical symptoms, serum thyroxine and TRAb, thyroid ultrasound, and orbital computed tomography. The first round of RT-PCR for the TCR CDR3 was performed with the HTBI primer set and the Qiagen OneStep RT-PCR kit. Blood samples also contained most of the expanded thyroid clonotypes (frequency above 0.001), which suggests that blood repertoires may reflect thyroid immune responses. A model built on a 13 V-J signature distinguished ophthalmopathy from stable hyperthyroidism, reaching around 88% sensitivity and around 82% specificity in cross-validation and 80%/75% in testing. In validation, progression to ophthalmopathy was predicted by the model with 55% to 71% sensitivity and 72.22% specificity, a median of about 6.8 months before onset. A discovery cohort of around 98 patients, roughly 40 with Graves' ophthalmopathy and over 55 with stable Graves' hyperthyroidism, was used to find distinguishing TCR V-J signatures. Prospective prediction of ophthalmopathy was tested in an independent validation cohort of fewer than 20 hyperthyroidism patients and 17 patients who later progressed to ophthalmopathy. For training and testing, the approximately 92 patients in the discovery cohort were randomly divided in a 7:3 ratio. Thyroid tissue and blood T-cell repertoires from six Graves' hyperthyroidism patients were also compared in the study. After blood sampling, hyperthyroidism patients were treated with methimazole at a starting dose of 30 mg daily, and ophthalmopathy patients were treated with high-dose intravenous methylprednisolone. Libraries were constructed in a second round of multiplex PCR, after which size selection and purification were carried out. Paired-end sequencing of the libraries was performed with 100 bp reads on an Illumina HiSeq2000. SOAPnuke was used to process the raw data, removing reads that contained adapters or uncalled bases, had a mean Phred below 15, or lacked an exact match to the constant primer or identifier. COPE v1.2.5 was used to merge high-quality paired reads, and clonotypes were defined as unique nucleotide sequences. MiTCR v1.1 was used to align the clonotypes against IMGT TRBV, TRBD and TRBJ reference segments. Analysis was restricted to V-J combinations with a frequency above 0.0001, which covered just over 98% of repertoires. A TCS score was defined as the ratio between F50 (clonal expansion) and ExV (chaos), using BLOSUM62-based TCRdist between CDR3 peptides within each V-J. Welch's t-statistics and random forest reduced several hundred V-J features to roughly 13, which were used in a naive Bayes classifier (R e1071). Sample size was not statistically predetermined, and investigators were not blinded to group allocation. The paper describes TCR Vbeta CDR3 sequencing of roughly 130 peripheral blood samples, made up of 43 ophthalmopathy patients, more than 70 hyperthyroidism patients and roughly 17 progressor patients.

Rearrangement joined TRBV4-1 to TRBJ2-1, with 11 middle bases fitting TRBD2. Sequences were derived from peripheral blood mononuclear cells (PBMCs), sampled at new diagnosis, from a patient treated with antithyroid drugs. This TCR came from a woman in her 30s with Graves disease. Donor details come from another sample of the same person, matched by shared clones. The CDR3 corresponds to CASSPWAGTSGNNEQFF. The nucleotide sequence reads TGCGCCAGCAGCCCTTGGGCCGGGACTAGCGGAAACAATGAGCAGTTCTTC.